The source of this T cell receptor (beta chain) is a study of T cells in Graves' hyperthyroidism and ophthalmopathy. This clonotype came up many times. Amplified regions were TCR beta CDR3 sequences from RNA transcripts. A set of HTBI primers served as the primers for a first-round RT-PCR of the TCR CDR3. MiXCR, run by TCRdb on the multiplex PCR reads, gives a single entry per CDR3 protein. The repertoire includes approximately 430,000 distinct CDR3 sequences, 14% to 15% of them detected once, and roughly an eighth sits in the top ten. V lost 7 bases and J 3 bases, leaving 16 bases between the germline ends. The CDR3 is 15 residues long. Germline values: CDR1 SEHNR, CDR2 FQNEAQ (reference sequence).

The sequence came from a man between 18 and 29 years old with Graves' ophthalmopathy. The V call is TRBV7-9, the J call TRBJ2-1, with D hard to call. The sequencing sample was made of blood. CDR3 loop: CASNQPGLLYNEQFF. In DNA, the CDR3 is TGTGCCAGCAACCAGCCCGGGCTACTCTACAATGAGCAGTTCTTC. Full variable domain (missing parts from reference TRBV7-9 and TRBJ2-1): DTGVSQNPRHKITKRGQNVTFRCDPISEHNRLYWYRQTLGQGPEFLTYFQNEAQLEKSRLLSDRFSAERPKGSFSTLEIQRTEQGDSAMYLCASNQPGLLYNEQFFGPGTRLTVL.